A single sample gave rise to the 17 T cell receptor beta chains below, sequenced in a study of blood T cells in healthy people across ages. The authors ran a second PCR of 7 to 11 cycles using a sample-barcoded 5' primer and a J-beta primer mix. TCRdb re-called the 5' RACE reads with MiXCR, one entry per CDR3 protein. The sample includes roughly 1,500,000 distinct CDR3 sequences, 42% of them seen just once. The specimen sequenced was blood. These receptors were taken from a woman younger than 35 in good health.

In this sample, this clonotype turned up a few times. The rearrangement links TRBV20-1 to TRBJ1-2; unclear D gene. V lost 4 bases and J 1 base, leaving 10 bases between the germline ends. Germline V gene lookup returns CDR1 DFQATT and CDR2 SNEGSKA (reference sequence). This CDR3 comprises 13 residues. The CDR3 loop is CSANGPFNYGYTF. The CDR3 DNA reads as TGCAGTGCTAACGGGCCTTTTAACTATGGCTACACCTTC.

This clonotype was seen more than once but under ten times. V gene TRBV5-1 combines with J gene TRBJ1-4; 8 positions agree with TRBD1. CDR3 length: 16 residues. Trimming took 0 bases from V and 8 from J; bases not matched to a gene: 9. Germline V gives CDR1 SGHRS, CDR2 YFSETQ. The CDR3 DNA sequence: TGCGCCAGCAGCTTGGATCGGGGACAGGAGAGGGAAAAACTGTTTTTT. This translates into CASSLDRGQEREKLFF.

This clonotype was observed a few times. V usage is TRBV6-1 and J usage is TRBJ2-3; possibly TRBD1 or TRBD2 for D (5 bases each). Germline lookup yields CDR1 MNHNS and CDR2 SASEGT. V lost 0 bases to trimming and J lost 3 bases, with 16 bases between them. This CDR3 is 17 amino acids long. The CDR3 DNA follows: TGTGCCAGCAGTGAAGCGCGAGGGTGGGACGGAACAGATACGCAGTATTTT. The encoded protein is CASSEARGWDGTDTQYF.

As DNA, the CDR3 is TGCAGTGCTAGAGCCATGGACAGGGGGTCCTACAATGAGCAGTACTTC. Protein product: CSARAMDRGSYNEQYF. The V and J genes are TRBV20-1 and TRBJ2-7, with 10 bases aligning to TRBD1. The V gene end was trimmed by 1 base and the J gene end by 7 bases; junction bases not matched to a gene: 13. The CDR3 length is 16 residues. The germline V gene has CDR1 DFQATT and CDR2 SNEGSKA (reference sequence).

At least ten counts were recorded for this clonotype. The rearrangement uses TRBV10-3 and TRBJ2-1; 8 bases line up with TRBD1. Unmatched junction bases numbered 5, after V lost 2 bases and J lost 5 bases. The germline CDR1 and CDR2 sequences are ENHRY and SYGVKD. This CDR3 spans 15 amino acids. The CDR3 loop is CAISEPQGADNEQFF. In nucleotides, the CDR3 is TGTGCCATCAGTGAGCCCCAGGGGGCGGACAATGAGCAGTTCTTC.

The table lists this clonotype with a few counts. The chain recombines TRBV13 with TRBJ1-4; D is unclear. The length of the CDR3 is 14 residues. V was cut by 2 bases and J by 7 bases, with 11 bases left in between. The germline CDR1 and CDR2 sequences are PRHDT and FYEKMQ (reference sequence). CDR3: CASSLSMAPEKLFF. CDR3 DNA: TGTGCCAGCAGCTTAAGTATGGCGCCTGAAAAACTGTTTTTT.

The chain recombines TRBV20-1 with TRBJ2-5; TRBD1 might be the D (7 bases). The V gene lost 5 bases and the J gene lost 11 bases, with 18 bases spanning the gap. This CDR3 comprises 12 residues. Germline assignment: CDR1 DFQATT and CDR2 SNEGSKA (reference sequence). The DNA of the CDR3 is TGCAGTGCTTTCCGGACAGGCGGGGAGCAGTACTTC. This encodes CSAFRTGGEQYF.

This clonotype was counted a few times. This chain connects TRBV7-2 to TRBJ2-5; possibly TRBD2 for D (5 bases). The CDR3 contains 15 residues. Looked up from germline, CDR1 is SGHTA and CDR2 is FQGNSA. Trimming pared 0 bases from V and 0 bases from J, leaving 8 bases between. CDR3: CASSLAPGNQETQYF. The CDR3 DNA sequence: TGTGCCAGCAGCTTAGCGCCGGGGAACCAAGAGACCCAGTACTTC.

This chain joins TRBV20-1 and TRBJ2-5; D tentatively reads TRBD1 or TRBD2 (5 bases each). This CDR3 spans 12 amino acids. The V gene's germline CDR1 is DFQATT and CDR2 SNEGSKA (reference sequence). DNA of the CDR3: TGCGGGGGTGATAGCGACCAAGAGACCCAGTACTTC. Amino acids: CGGDSDQETQYF.

The V call is TRBV5-1, the J call TRBJ2-1, with a tentative D call TRBD2 (5 bases). Germline lookup yields CDR1 SGHRS and CDR2 YFSETQ. Trimming shortened V by 0 bases and J by 6 bases, and 13 bases separated the two germline ends. The CDR3 sequence is 15 residues long. In DNA form, the CDR3 reads TGCGCCAGCAGCTTGGGCCCGGGCGGGTTCAATGAGCAGTTCTTC. Amino acids: CASSLGPGGFNEQFF.

The sample holds a few counts of this clonotype. This chain links TRBV5-8 with TRBJ2-7; 7 positions match TRBD1. This CDR3 has 16 residues. The V gene end was trimmed by 2 bases and the J gene end by 5 bases; junction bases not matched to a gene: 13. Germline V gene data show CDR1 as SGHTS and CDR2 as YDEGEE. As DNA, the CDR3 is TGTGCCAGCAGCTTAAGATCGACAGGGTACGGCCACGAGCAGTACTTC. It specifies CASSLRSTGYGHEQYF.

This clonotype was detected once. The gene calls are TRBV30 and TRBJ1-1, with TRBD1 matching 7 bases. This CDR3 comprises 16 residues. The germline V gene encodes CDR1 GTSNPN and CDR2 SVGIG (reference sequence). V was clipped by 4 bases and J by 2 bases; unmatched bases: 13. The CDR3 DNA reads as TGTGCCTGGACCCAAATAGGTCGACAGGGCAACACTGAAGCTTTCTTT. This sequence encodes CAWTQIGRQGNTEAFF. The variable domain in full, with the rest retrieved from reference TRBV30 and TRBJ1-1, is SQTIHQWPATLVQPVGSPLSLECTVEGTSNPNLYWYRQAAGRGLQLLFYSVGIGQISSEVPQNLSASRPQDRQFILSSKKLLLSDSGFYLCAWTQIGRQGNTEAFFGQGTRLTVV.

The V call is TRBV20-1, the J call TRBJ1-4; 7 nucleotides line up with TRBD1. V shed 3 bases, J shed 3 bases, and the junction held 4 bases outside the gene matches. The germline V gene has CDR1 DFQATT and CDR2 SNEGSKA (reference sequence). The CDR3 has 14 residues. CDR3 coding DNA: TGCAGTGCTAGTAGGGGGACAGCTAATGAAAAACTGTTTTTT. Its translation is CSASRGTANEKLFF.

This clonotype was observed at least ten times. A much larger clonotype is one base distant, so this may be a read error. The gene calls are TRBV29-1 and TRBJ1-5, with D maybe TRBD1 (5 bases). The CDR3 sequence is 15 residues long. CDR1 SQVTM and CDR2 ANQGSEA come from the germline V gene. Deletions cut 4 bases from V and 2 bases from J, with 15 bases between. CDR3 nucleotide sequence: TGCAGCGTTGCCGAGGGGCGTTTGGGCAATCAGCCCCAGCATTTT. Its protein product is CSVAEGRLGNQPQHF.

The chain combines TRBV5-1 with TRBJ2-3, with a tentative D call TRBD2 (5 bases). CDR1 and CDR2 from the germline V gene are SGHRS and YFSETQ. CDR3 length: 14 residues. The V gene lost 3 bases and the J gene lost 4 bases, with 12 bases spanning the gap. The CDR3 reads CASSSSGRADTQYF. The CDR3 DNA reads TGCGCCAGCAGCTCCTCGGGAAGGGCAGATACGCAGTATTTT.

This clonotype was observed a few times. The chain joins TRBV9 to TRBJ2-1; TRBD1 might be the D (5 bases). The CDR3 runs to 15 residues. Germline V gene lookup returns CDR1 SGDLS and CDR2 YYNGEE. V lost 7 bases to trimming and J lost 2 bases, with 16 bases between them. The CDR3 DNA sequence: TGTGCCAGCGAGCTAGGGGATGTTACCTACAATGAGCAGTTCTTC. Translation: CASELGDVTYNEQFF. The whole variable domain, filled in from reference TRBV9 and TRBJ2-1, reads DSGVTQTPKHLITATGQRVTLRCSPRSGDLSVYWYQQSLDQGLQFLIQYYNGEERAKGNILERFSAQQFPDLHSELNLSSLELGDSALYFCASELGDVTYNEQFFGPGTRLTVL.

In DNA, the CDR3 is TGTGCCAGCAGCGTTATCGGGGGGCCGGGGGATACGCAGTATTTT. Its protein is CASSVIGGPGDTQYF. The chain recombines TRBV2 with TRBJ2-3; D perhaps matches TRBD2 (7 bases). V shed 6 bases and J shed 6 bases, with 19 bases lying between them. Germline-derived CDR1 and CDR2 are SNHLY and FYNNEI. The CDR3 is made up of 15 amino acids.